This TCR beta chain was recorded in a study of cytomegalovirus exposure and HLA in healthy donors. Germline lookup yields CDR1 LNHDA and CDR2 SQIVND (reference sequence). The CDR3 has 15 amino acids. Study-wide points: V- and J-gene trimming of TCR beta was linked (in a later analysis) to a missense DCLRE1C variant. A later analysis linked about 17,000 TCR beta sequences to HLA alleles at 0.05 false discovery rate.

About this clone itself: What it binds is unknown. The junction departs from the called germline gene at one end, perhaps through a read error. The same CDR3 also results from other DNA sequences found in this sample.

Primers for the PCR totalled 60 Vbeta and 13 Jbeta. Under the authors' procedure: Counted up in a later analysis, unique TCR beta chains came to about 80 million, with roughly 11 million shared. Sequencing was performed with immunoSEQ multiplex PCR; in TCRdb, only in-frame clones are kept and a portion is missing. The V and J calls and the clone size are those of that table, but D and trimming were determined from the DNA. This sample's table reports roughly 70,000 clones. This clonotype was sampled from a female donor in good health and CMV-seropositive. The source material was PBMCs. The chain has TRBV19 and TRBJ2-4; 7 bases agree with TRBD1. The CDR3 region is CASRGQSLAKNIQYF. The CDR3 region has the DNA TGCGCCAGTAGGGGACAGTCCCTAGCCAAAAACATTCAGTACTTC.